This passage covers 9 T cell receptor beta chains from one sample sequenced in a study of tissue T cells after allogeneic stem cell transplantation. Time point denoted: mouse harvest day 14 after allogeneic transplant. Tail vein injection delivered 10^7 T-cell-depleted bone marrow cells and 10^6 splenic CD5+ T cells. TCRdb keeps only in-frame clones here, not all; method: immunoSEQ multiplex PCR. Of 650 to 900 clones in the sample, around half were seen once. The specimen was spleen. Every receptor here comes from a female BALB/c mouse given C57BL/6 T cells with graft-versus-host disease after an allogeneic hematopoietic cell transplant.

For this clone: A read error is likely here: a far larger clone is one base away. The listed genes are named as in mouse. The read ends 1 residue shy of where the CDR3 ends; the end is completed using the germline J gene. Other nucleotide sequences in the sample specify the same CDR3. This chain connects TRBV12-1 to TRBJ1-3, with D tentatively TRBD1 (6 bases). CDR3 length: 14 residues. The germline V gene encodes CDR1 SGHSN and CDR2 HYEKVE. The CDR3 DNA, read in part, is TGCGCCAGCTCCCGGACAGTTTCTGGAAATACGCTCTAT. Translated, it gives CASSRTVSGNTLY. The full-length CDR3 reads as CASSRTVSGNTLYF.

Concerning this clone: Genes and germline are mouse. The read terminates 1 residue before the CDR3 end, so the remaining end is supplied by the germline J gene. The chain joins TRBV12-1 to TRBJ1-5; D is unclear. V lost 4 bases to trimming and J lost 2 bases, with 5 bases between them. The CDR3 sequence is 12 residues long. Per germline, CDR1 SGHSN and CDR2 HYEKVE. CDR3 protein: CASSPHNQAPLF. CDR3 DNA (partial): TGTGCCAGCTCCCCGCACAACCAGGCTCCGCTT.

Comment on this clone: Any gene name here is a mouse gene name. From the germline J gene comes the end of the CDR3, since the read stops 1 residue before it. V gene TRBV13-3 combines with J gene TRBJ2-7; TRBD1 aligns across 7 bases. CDR1 and CDR2 from the germline V gene are NNHDY and SYVADS. CDR3 length: 13 residues. Trimming removed 5 bases from V and 0 bases from J; junction bases left unmatched: 2. The part of the CDR3 DNA that was read is TGTGCCAGCAGCCGGGACAGCTCCTATGAACAGTAC. Residues: CASSRDSSYEQY. The full CDR3 reads CASSRDSSYEQYF.

Worth noting for this clone: Gene names denote mouse genes. From the germline J gene comes the end of the CDR3, since the read stops 1 residue before it. The rearrangement uses TRBV31 and TRBJ2-1; TRBD1 aligns across 9 bases. V dropped 1 base and J dropped 5; count of bases not matched to a gene: 0. The CDR3 contains 13 residues. Germline V lookup: CDR1 GKSSPN, CDR2 SITVG. The sequenced CDR3 bases are TGTGCCTGGAGTCGGGACAGGGATGCTGAGCAGTTC. Its protein product is CAWSRDRDAEQF. The whole CDR3 is CAWSRDRDAEQFF.

A word on this clone: Mouse gene names apply. The read stops 1 residue short of the end of the CDR3; the missing end is completed from the germline J gene. The chain recombines TRBV14 with TRBJ1-4; D gene ambiguous. The CDR3 extends over 14 amino acids. V was clipped by 3 bases and J by 0 bases, with 6 bases between them. Germline CDR1 and CDR2: SGHDT and FRDEAV. The sequenced CDR3 bases are TGTGCCAGCAGTTATCAGATTTCCAACGAAAGATTATTT. Its translation: CASSYQISNERLF. The complete CDR3 reads CASSYQISNERLFF.

Details on this clone: These gene names are mouse names. The read halts 1 residue ahead of the CDR3 end, with the missing end drawn from the germline J gene. This chain joins TRBV5 and TRBJ2-7, with 8 bases identical to TRBD2. V dropped 2 bases and J dropped 0; count of bases not matched to a gene: 3. This CDR3 is 15 amino acids long. Germline CDR1 reads LGHNA; CDR2 reads YNLKQL (reference sequence). Incomplete CDR3 DNA: TGTGCCAGCAGCCAACCTGGGGGGAGCTCCTATGAACAGTAC. Its protein is CASSQPGGSSYEQY. The entire CDR3 sequence reads CASSQPGGSSYEQYF.

On this clone itself: These gene names are mouse names. The read terminates 1 residue ahead of where the CDR3 ends, so the germline J gene completes it. The chain has TRBV4 and TRBJ2-7, with 9 bases lining up with TRBD2. V shed 5 bases, J shed 4 bases, and the junction held 3 bases outside the gene matches. The CDR3 length is 13 residues. Germline V lookup: CDR1 LGHDT, CDR2 YNNKQL (reference sequence). The sequenced part of the CDR3 DNA is TGTGCCAGCAGCCCCGGACTGGGGTATGAACAGTAC. Its protein product is CASSPGLGYEQY. The full CDR3 is CASSPGLGYEQYF.

Concerning this clone: Mouse gene names and germline throughout. The read terminates 1 residue before the CDR3 end, so the remaining end is supplied by the germline J gene. The chain carries TRBV13-1 and TRBJ1-1; D is possibly TRBD1 (5 bases). The CDR3 spans 13 residues. Germline CDR1 NSHNY, CDR2 SYGAGN. V lost 6 bases to trimming and J lost 0 bases, with 9 bases between them. The CDR3 loop reads CASKRGTNTEVFF. The CDR3 bases that were read are TGTGCCAGCAAAAGGGGCACAAACACAGAAGTCTTC.

This clone was counted a few times. Germline and genes: mouse. Partial CDR3 DNA: TGTGCTAGCAGTGGGACTGGGGGGGGGAGCTCCTATGAACAGTAC. It specifies CASSGTGGGSSYEQY. The entire CDR3 protein reads CASSGTGGGSSYEQYF. The V and J genes are TRBV17 and TRBJ2-7; TRBD2 agrees at 13 bases. The missing CDR3 end, 1 residue past where the read stops, is filled in from the germline J gene. The V and J ends lost 5 bases and 0 bases, in that order; junction bases with no gene match: 4. The germline V gene encodes CDR1 MNHDT and CDR2 YYDKIL. The CDR3 runs 16 residues.